This T cell receptor beta chain was identified in a study of early T cells in non-severe SARS-CoV-2 infection. In the study overall: Unpaired chains resulted from sequencing bulk RNA of unsorted whole blood.

General study results and limits: VDJdb-based annotation leaned toward anti-spike CD8 responses and missed private and CD4 specificities.

Individual cDNA molecules were tagged with unique molecular identifiers, the study reported. TCRdb re-called the 5' RACE reads with MiXCR, one entry per CDR3 protein. The table includes tens of thousands of distinct CDR3 sequences, approximately 10% detected once. This clonotype has only a few counts. The antigen is unknown. The TCR originated in an adult who was a healthcare worker with PCR-confirmed SARS-CoV-2 infection or an uninfected control (not recorded which). The material sequenced was whole blood.

In nucleotides, the CDR3 is TGTGCCAGCAGCTTACGGGATCAGAGGCTATATGAAAAACTGTTTTTT. The encoded protein is CASSLRDQRLYEKLFF. The genes are TRBV7-8 and TRBJ1-4; no reliable D call. Germline V lookup: CDR1 SGHVS, CDR2 FQNEAQ. CDR3 length equals 16 residues. Trimming removed 2 bases at V and 6 bases at J, with 16 bases between.